Below are 31 T cell receptor beta chains sequenced from a single sample in a study of cytomegalovirus exposure and HLA in healthy donors (dated 2017 in TCRdb). The method behind the library was the immunoSEQ multiplex PCR assay. The multiplex PCR relied on a mix of 60 forward primers for TCR Vbeta segments and 13 reverse primers for TCR Jbeta segments. Drawn from immuneACCESS, this table holds only the in-frame rearrangements with V and J called that TCRdb kept. Clones are partly lost; checked studies trace under half to an unresolved V gene and leave the rest unexplained. Recorded for this sample are 90,000 or so clones; 70% to 80% of them occurred a single time. Around 23% of the sample is held by the ten biggest clonotypes. Specimen: PBMCs. The origin of the receptors is a woman in her fifties or sixties in good health and CMV-seropositive.

The rearrangement joins TRBV5-1 to TRBJ2-2, with TRBD2 matching 9 bases. CDR1 is SGHRS, CDR2 YFSETQ, per germline. The trim removed 0 bases at V and 4 bases at J, leaving 7 bases unmatched. This CDR3 spans 17 amino acids. CDR3 nucleotide sequence: TGCGCCAGCAGCTTGGCGATCGCGGGAGGGTCCACCGGGGAGCTGTTTTTT. Its protein is CASSLAIAGGSTGELFF.

The rearrangement links TRBV29-1 to TRBJ2-3; perhaps TRBD1 as D (5 bases). The CDR3 has 17 residues. Germline V lookup: CDR1 SQVTM, CDR2 ANQGSEA. V was clipped by 6 bases and J by 5 bases, with 27 bases between them. The CDR3 sequence is CSVSTGRERGLEDTQYF. CDR3 DNA sequence: TGCAGCGTCTCGACGGGCAGGGAACGAGGTTTAGAAGATACGCAGTATTTT.

The chain joins TRBV19 to TRBJ2-5, with TRBD1 matching over 10 bases. With V trimmed by 4 bases and J by 5 bases, 10 bases remained unmatched. Per germline, CDR1 LNHDA and CDR2 SQIVND (reference sequence). The CDR3 runs to 16 residues. The CDR3 nucleotides read TGTGCCAGTAGTACAACCGGGACAGGGGTTGTGGAGACCCAGTACTTC. Translating gives CASSTTGTGVVETQYF.

The chain links TRBV6-9 to TRBJ2-2, with 8 bases fitting TRBD1. The CDR3 runs 20 residues. The V segment lost 0 bases and the J segment 5 bases; nucleotides outside the gene matches: 17. Germline V gene lookup returns CDR1 MNHGY and CDR2 SVAAGI. CDR3 protein: CASSYSLQPGQGAGTGELFF. CDR3 coding DNA: TGTGCCAGCAGTTATTCGCTTCAGCCGGGTCAGGGGGCTGGGACCGGGGAGCTGTTTTTT.

The rearrangement links TRBV7-2 to TRBJ1-3; possibly TRBD1 for D (6 bases). The CDR3 spans 14 residues. Germline V CDR1 and CDR2: SGHTA, FQGNSA. Deletions cut 5 bases from V and 4 bases from J, with 12 bases between. The CDR3 DNA follows: TGTGCCAGCAGCCTCCGGACAGAGGGAAACACCATATATTTT. Residues: CASSLRTEGNTIYF.

The V gene is TRBV2, the J gene TRBJ2-2, with 9 bases lining up with TRBD1. V was pared by 8 bases and J by 2 bases, with 6 bases of the junction left unmatched. The CDR3 contains 15 residues. Looked up from germline, CDR1 is SNHLY and CDR2 is FYNNEI. CDR3 nucleotide sequence: TGTGCCAGCGGCAGACAGGGGGTAAACACCGGGGAGCTGTTTTTT. Encoded protein: CASGRQGVNTGELFF.

The gene calls are TRBV9 and TRBJ1-6, with D hard to call. CDR1 SGDLS and CDR2 YYNGEE come from the germline V gene. Trimming stripped 4 bases from V and 10 bases from J, with 12 bases between. This CDR3 is 13 amino acids long. The DNA for the CDR3 is TGTGCCAGCAGCCTCTCCGGGGTCTCACCCCTCCACTTT. This codes for CASSLSGVSPLHF.

This clone appeared a few times. The V and J genes are TRBV5-1 and TRBJ2-3; 8 positions agree with TRBD2. Germline CDR1 and CDR2: SGHRS and YFSETQ. This CDR3 is built from 15 residues. V lost 5 bases, J lost 3 bases, and 8 bases stayed unmatched. CDR3 sequence: CASSNRVAGTDTQYF. CDR3 in DNA: TGCGCCAGCAGTAATCGGGTAGCGGGAACAGATACGCAGTATTTT.

The chain joins TRBV30 to TRBJ1-2, with no clear D. The length of the CDR3 is 12 residues. Trimming stripped 1 base from V and 5 bases from J, with 8 bases between. CDR1 is GTSNPN and CDR2 is SVGIG in the germline V gene (reference sequence). The CDR3 sequence is CAWSGEKYGYTF. The CDR3 nucleotides read TGTGCCTGGAGTGGGGAGAAGTATGGCTACACCTTC.

This sequence joins TRBV7-2 and TRBJ1-6; D not certain. With 3 bases removed from V and 0 bases from J, the gap between germline ends came to 9 bases. The germline V gene has CDR1 SGHTA and CDR2 FQGNSA. The CDR3 runs to 16 residues. The CDR3 DNA reads TGTGCCAGCAGCTTCTTCCCCCTCTCCTATAATTCACCCCTCCACTTT. Amino acids: CASSFFPLSYNSPLHF.

V and J are TRBV11-2 and TRBJ2-3; TRBD1 agrees at 9 bases. Germline CDR1 SGHAT, CDR2 FQNNGV. This CDR3 comprises 16 residues. The J segment lost 2 bases and the V segment lost 1 base, leaving 4 bases of the junction unmatched. Here the CDR3 reads CASSLGGDRVTDTQYF. CDR3 DNA sequence: TGTGCCAGCAGCTTAGGAGGGGACAGGGTCACAGATACGCAGTATTTT.

CDR3 bases: TGTGCCAGTAATCGGGAGGGATTCACCGGGGAGCTGTTTTTT. Its translation: CASNREGFTGELFF. The chain links TRBV19 to TRBJ2-2; 8 nucleotides align to TRBD2. This CDR3 region has 14 residues. The J segment lost 4 bases and the V segment lost 7 bases, leaving 5 bases of the junction unmatched. Germline values: CDR1 LNHDA, CDR2 SQIVND (reference sequence).

This chain links TRBV5-1 with TRBJ2-5; perhaps TRBD2 as D (5 bases). The germline CDR1 and CDR2 sequences are SGHRS and YFSETQ. The CDR3 spans 14 residues. V lost 2 bases, J lost 5 bases, and 13 bases lay in between. Here the CDR3 reads CASSFSGFSETQYF. CDR3 nucleotide sequence: TGCGCCAGCAGCTTCTCGGGGTTCTCGGAGACCCAGTACTTC. Together with reference TRBV5-1 and TRBJ2-5, the CDR3 gives the full variable domain: KAGVTQTPRYLIKTRGQQVTLSCSPISGHRSVSWYQQTPGQGLQFLFEYFSETQRNKGNFPGRFSGRQFSNSRSEMNVSTLELGDSALYLCASSFSGFSETQYFGPGTRLLVL.

This clone was counted a few times. The chain recombines TRBV18 with TRBJ2-7; 7 nucleotides align to TRBD2. The CDR3 has 15 amino acids. Germline CDR1 KGHSH, CDR2 LQKENI. The V segment lost 2 bases and the J segment 0 bases; nucleotides outside the gene matches: 4. The CDR3 coding sequence is TGTGCCAGCTCACCAGAGGGAGGGGACTCCTACGAGCAGTACTTC. This sequence encodes CASSPEGGDSYEQYF.

This sequence joins TRBV28 and TRBJ2-2; 7 nucleotides agree with TRBD2. The CDR3 sequence is 14 residues long. Germline loops: CDR1 MDHEN, CDR2 SYDVKM. Trimming took 6 bases from V and 10 from J; bases not matched to a gene: 11. This chain's CDR3 is CASSPVAGGVELFF. In DNA, the CDR3 is TGTGCCAGCAGCCCCGTAGCGGGTGGTGTGGAGCTGTTTTTT. Complete variable domain (other parts from reference TRBV28 and TRBJ2-2): DVKVTQSSRYLVKRTGEKVFLECVQDMDHENMFWYRQDPGLGLRLIYFSYDVKMKEKGDIPEGYSVSREKKERFSLILESASTNQTSMYLCASSPVAGGVELFFGEGSRLTVL.

The chain joins TRBV5-8 to TRBJ1-4; 10 bases map to TRBD1. The CDR3 is 14 residues long. V was pared by 7 bases and J by 8 bases, with 8 bases of the junction left unmatched. Per germline, CDR1 SGHTS and CDR2 YDEGEE. The CDR3 nucleotides read TGTGCCAGCGCTCTTCCGGGACAGGGGGAAAAACTGTTTTTT. Its protein is CASALPGQGEKLFF.

This chain links TRBV6-5 with TRBJ1-2, with D possibly TRBD1 on 5 matching bases. This CDR3 has 13 amino acids. Germline values: CDR1 MNHEY, CDR2 SVGAGI. The ends were cut back, 6 bases at V and 8 bases at J, with 16 bases in the middle. CDR3 nucleotide sequence: TGTGCCAGCAGCCCTCGGGGGACGAGCGGCTACACCTTC. Translating gives CASSPRGTSGYTF.

The chain is built from TRBV6-6 and TRBJ2-7; 7 bases are a match to TRBD1. Germline V gene data show CDR1 as MNHNY and CDR2 as SVGAGI (reference sequence). V lost 0 bases, J lost 5 bases, and 4 bases stayed unmatched. The CDR3 is made up of 14 amino acids. CDR3 residues: CASSYSGTENEQYF. The CDR3, as DNA: TGTGCCAGCAGTTACTCCGGGACAGAGAACGAGCAGTACTTC.

About this clone itself: At one end the junction does not follow the germline gene, possibly because of a read error. The same CDR3 also results from other DNA sequences found in this sample. The rearrangement links TRBV5-6 to TRBJ2-3; 10 positions agree with TRBD2. Germline CDR1 is SGHDT and CDR2 is YYEEEE. The CDR3 has 15 amino acids. The CDR3 reads CASSGSGRGSDTQYF. CDR3 in DNA: TGTGCTAGCAGCGGCAGCGGGAGGGGGTCAGATACGCAGTATTTT.

The rearrangement joins TRBV2 to TRBJ2-4; TRBD2 aligns across 16 bases. Unmatched junction bases numbered 6, after V lost 6 bases and J lost 7 bases. CDR3 length: 16 amino acids. CDR1 SNHLY and CDR2 FYNNEI come from the germline V gene. CDR3: CASRGGLAGGRNIQYF. The CDR3 region has the DNA TGTGCCAGCAGGGGGGGACTAGCGGGAGGGAGGAACATTCAGTACTTC.

This clone was recorded only once. The gene calls are TRBV7-9 and TRBJ1-2; TRBD1 aligns across 7 bases. Trimming cost V 5 bases and J 1 base; bases outside gene matches: 4. Looked up from germline, CDR1 is SEHNR and CDR2 is FQNEAQ (reference sequence). The CDR3 is made up of 14 amino acids. The CDR3 here is CASSTQGVNYGYTF. CDR3 bases: TGTGCCAGCAGCACCCAGGGGGTTAACTATGGCTACACCTTC. The full variable domain, with the rest looked up from reference TRBV7-9 and TRBJ1-2, is DTGVSQNPRHKITKRGQNVTFRCDPISEHNRLYWYRQTLGQGPEFLTYFQNEAQLEKSRLLSDRFSAERPKGSFSTLEIQRTEQGDSAMYLCASSTQGVNYGYTFGSGTRLTVV.

The J gene is TRBJ2-7, the V gene TRBV5-6; 10 bases fit TRBD2. Germline V lookup: CDR1 SGHDT, CDR2 YYEEEE. The junction had 6 bases not matched to a gene; V was cut back by 1 base and J by 5 bases. The CDR3 contains 15 residues. CDR3 amino acids: CASSLLAGGWNEQYF. DNA for the CDR3: TGTGCCAGCAGCTTGTTAGCGGGGGGTTGGAACGAGCAGTACTTC.

The J gene is TRBJ1-1, the V gene TRBV6-6; no reliable D call. V was shortened by 2 bases and J by 7 bases, with 5 bases between the two germline ends. CDR1 and CDR2 (germline): MNHNY, SVGAGI (reference sequence). This CDR3 is built from 11 residues. CDR3 protein: CASSYGGEAFF. CDR3 bases: TGTGCCAGCAGTTACGGAGGTGAAGCTTTCTTT.

The chain is built from TRBV30 and TRBJ1-2, with TRBD1 matching over 12 bases. J gave up 8 bases and V 2 bases, and 9 bases lay outside the gene matches. Germline CDR1 reads GTSNPN; CDR2 reads SVGIG (reference sequence). The CDR3 has 15 amino acids. The CDR3 region is CAWSTRPGTGGGYTF. The CDR3 nucleotides are TGTGCCTGGAGTACCCGACCCGGGACAGGGGGCGGCTACACCTTC.

To note about this clone: Different DNA sequences within this sample yield the same CDR3. This chain links TRBV9 with TRBJ1-2; D uncertain. Trimming removed 0 bases from V and 3 bases from J, with 6 bases in between. This CDR3 contains 13 residues. Germline CDR1 and CDR2: SGDLS and YYNGEE. The CDR3 DNA reads as TGTGCCAGCAGCGTAGGAGGAGACTATGGCTACACCTTC. It translates to CASSVGGDYGYTF.

V is TRBV6-1 and J is TRBJ1-1; the D gene is possibly TRBD1 (5 bases). The CDR3 extends over 13 amino acids. Trimming shortened V by 11 bases and J by 0 bases, and 13 bases separated the two germline ends. Germline V gene sequence: CDR1 MNHNS, CDR2 SASEGT. The CDR3, as DNA: TGTGCCCACACGACAGCAATGAACACTGAAGCTTTCTTT. It codes for CAHTTAMNTEAFF.

The table lists this clone with a few counts. The gene calls are TRBV18 and TRBJ1-5, with D perhaps TRBD1 (5 bases). Trimming stripped 3 bases from V and 4 bases from J, with 10 bases between. Germline CDR1 and CDR2: KGHSH and LQKENI. The CDR3 consists of 14 residues. CDR3: CASSPQGGNQPQHF. In nucleotides, the CDR3 is TGTGCCAGCTCACCTCAGGGAGGGAATCAGCCCCAGCATTTT.

This clone was seen just once. V is TRBV2 and J is TRBJ2-7, with 10 bases lining up with TRBD2. The V segment lost 11 bases and the J segment 5 bases; nucleotides outside the gene matches: 9. Germline-derived CDR1 and CDR2 are SNHLY and FYNNEI. The CDR3 contains 13 residues. Written as DNA, the CDR3 is TGTGCCTGTAGGGCTAGCGGGGGCAACGAGCAGTACTTC. Protein: CACRASGGNEQYF. The variable domain in full, completed from reference TRBV2 and TRBJ2-7, reads EPEVTQTPSHQVTQMGQEVILRCVPISNHLYFYWYRQILGQKVEFLVSFYNNEISEKSEIFDDQFSVERPDGSNFTLKIRSTKLEDSAMYFCACRASGGNEQYFGPGTRLTVT.

This chain uses TRBV30 with TRBJ2-3; the match to TRBD2 covers 10 bases. The ends lost 5 bases at V and 4 bases at J; junction bases unmatched: 3. CDR3 length equals 13 residues. Germline CDR1 GTSNPN, CDR2 SVGIG (reference sequence). The CDR3, as DNA: TGTGCCTGGGGAACTAGCGGGGCAGATACGCAGTATTTT. Its translation is CAWGTSGADTQYF.

The chain has TRBV6-1 and TRBJ1-5; possible D gene TRBD1, 5 bases. V was clipped by 8 bases and J by 2 bases, with 13 bases between them. Germline assignment: CDR1 MNHNS and CDR2 SASEGT. The CDR3 runs to 14 residues. CDR3 protein: CASLGGGGNQPQHF. The CDR3 DNA sequence: TGTGCCAGCCTTGGGGGGGGAGGCAATCAGCCCCAGCATTTT.

The table lists this clone with a few counts. The genes are TRBV6-1 and TRBJ1-6; D might be TRBD1 (6 bases). Germline V gene data show CDR1 as MNHNS and CDR2 as SASEGT. V was cut by 3 bases and J by 14 bases, with 23 bases left in between. The CDR3 sequence is 16 residues long. The CDR3 here is CASSDRTGIGSTALHF. The CDR3 DNA sequence: TGTGCCAGCAGTGACCGAACAGGGATAGGGAGTACGGCCCTCCACTTT.